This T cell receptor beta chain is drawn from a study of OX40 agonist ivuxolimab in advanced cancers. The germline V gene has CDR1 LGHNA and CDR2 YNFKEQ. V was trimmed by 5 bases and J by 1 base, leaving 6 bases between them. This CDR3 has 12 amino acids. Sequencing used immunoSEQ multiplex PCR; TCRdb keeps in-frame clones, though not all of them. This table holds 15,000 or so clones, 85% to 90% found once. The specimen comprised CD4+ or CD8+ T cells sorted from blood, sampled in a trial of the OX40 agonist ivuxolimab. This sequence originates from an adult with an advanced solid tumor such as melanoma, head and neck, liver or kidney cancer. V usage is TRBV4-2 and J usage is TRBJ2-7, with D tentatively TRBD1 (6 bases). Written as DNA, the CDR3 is TGTGCCAGCAGCAGGGGGTCCTACGAGCAGTACTTC. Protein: CASSRGSYEQYF.